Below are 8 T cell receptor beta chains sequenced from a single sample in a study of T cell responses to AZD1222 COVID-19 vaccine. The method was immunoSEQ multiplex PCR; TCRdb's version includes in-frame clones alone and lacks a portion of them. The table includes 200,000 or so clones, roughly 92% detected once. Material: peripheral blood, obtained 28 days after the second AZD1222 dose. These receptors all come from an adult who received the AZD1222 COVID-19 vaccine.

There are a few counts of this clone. This CDR3 is CASSSRSYEQYF. In nucleotides, the CDR3 is TGTGCCAGCAGTTCCCGTTCCTACGAGCAGTACTTC. This chain connects TRBV7-8 to TRBJ2-7; unclear D gene. This CDR3 is 12 amino acids long. The V gene lost 6 bases and the J gene lost 1 base, with 7 bases spanning the gap. Germline V gene sequence: CDR1 SGHVS, CDR2 FQNEAQ.

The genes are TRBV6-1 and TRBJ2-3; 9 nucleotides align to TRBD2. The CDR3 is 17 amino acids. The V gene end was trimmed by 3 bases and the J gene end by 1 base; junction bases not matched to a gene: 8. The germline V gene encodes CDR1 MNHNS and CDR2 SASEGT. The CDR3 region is CASSEASGVFGTDTQYF. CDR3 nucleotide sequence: TGTGCCAGCAGTGAGGCTAGCGGGGTTTTTGGCACAGATACGCAGTATTTT.

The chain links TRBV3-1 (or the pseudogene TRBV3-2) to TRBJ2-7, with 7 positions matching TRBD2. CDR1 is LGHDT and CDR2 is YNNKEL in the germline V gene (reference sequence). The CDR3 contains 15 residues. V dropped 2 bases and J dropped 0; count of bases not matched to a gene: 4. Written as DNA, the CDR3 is TGTGCCAGCAGCCAACCGGGGGGAAGCTCCTACGAGCAGTACTTC. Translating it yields CASSQPGGSSYEQYF.

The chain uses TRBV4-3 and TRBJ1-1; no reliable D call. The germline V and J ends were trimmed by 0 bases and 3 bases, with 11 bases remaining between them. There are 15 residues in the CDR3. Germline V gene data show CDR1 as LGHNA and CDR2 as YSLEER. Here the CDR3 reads CASSQDASGDTEAFF. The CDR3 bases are TGCGCCAGCAGCCAAGACGCGTCCGGGGACACTGAAGCTTTCTTT.

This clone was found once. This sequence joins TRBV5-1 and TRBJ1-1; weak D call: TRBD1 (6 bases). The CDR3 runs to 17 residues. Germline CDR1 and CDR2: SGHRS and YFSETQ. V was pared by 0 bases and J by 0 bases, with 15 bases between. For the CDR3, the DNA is TGCGCCAGCAGCTTGGCGGGACACCCGTTCATGAACACTGAAGCTTTCTTT. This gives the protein CASSLAGHPFMNTEAFF.

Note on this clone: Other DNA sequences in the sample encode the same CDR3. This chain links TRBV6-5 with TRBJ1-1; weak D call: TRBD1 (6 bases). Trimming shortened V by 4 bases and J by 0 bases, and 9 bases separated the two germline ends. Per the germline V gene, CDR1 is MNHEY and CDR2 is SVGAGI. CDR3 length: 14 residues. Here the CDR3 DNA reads TGTGCCAGCAGTTCCAGGGGCGTGAACACTGAAGCTTTCTTT. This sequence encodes CASSSRGVNTEAFF.

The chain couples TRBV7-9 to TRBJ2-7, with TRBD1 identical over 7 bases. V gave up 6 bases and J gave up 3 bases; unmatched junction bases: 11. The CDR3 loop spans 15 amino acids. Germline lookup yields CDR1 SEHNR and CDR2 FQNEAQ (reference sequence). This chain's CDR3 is CASRSSPGTDYEQYF. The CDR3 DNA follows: TGTGCCAGCAGGTCATCTCCCGGGACAGACTACGAGCAGTACTTC.

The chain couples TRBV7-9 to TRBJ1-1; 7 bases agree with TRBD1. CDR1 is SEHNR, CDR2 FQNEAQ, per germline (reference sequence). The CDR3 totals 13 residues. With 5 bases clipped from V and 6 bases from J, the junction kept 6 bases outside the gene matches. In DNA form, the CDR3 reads TGTGCCAGCAGCCAGACAGGGATTGCTGAAGCTTTCTTT. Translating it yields CASSQTGIAEAFF.